Here is one TCR beta chain with its context. This record comes from a study of T cell responses to AZD1222 COVID-19 vaccine. V lost 5 bases, J lost 3 bases, and 10 bases lay in between. The V gene's germline CDR1 is KGHSH and CDR2 LQKENI. The CDR3 sequence is 13 residues long. Sequencing used immunoSEQ multiplex PCR; TCRdb keeps in-frame clones, though not all of them. Of tens of thousands of clones in the sample, 86% are singletons; the top ten hold roughly 10%. The source was peripheral blood, collected on day 0 of AZD1222 vaccination. This clonotype was obtained from an adult in good health. J is TRBJ2-5 and V is TRBV18; D uncertain. For the CDR3, the DNA is TGTGCCAGCTCAGTCGAACAAGAAGAGACCCAGTACTTC. This sequence encodes CASSVEQEETQYF. The complete variable domain, with remaining parts taken from reference TRBV18 and TRBJ2-5, reads NAGVMQNPRHLVRRRGQEARLRCSPMKGHSHVYWYRQLPEEGLKFMVYLQKENIIDESGMPKERFSAEFPKEGPSILRIQQVVRGDSAAYFCASSVEQEETQYFGPGTRLLVL.